This T cell receptor beta chain was found in a study of PD-1 blockade in classical Hodgkin lymphoma. Generated by immunoSEQ multiplex PCR, the TCRdb table keeps only in-frame clones and is missing some. In the table there are roughly 100,000 clones, 85% to 95% of which are singletons. As for time point: cycle 4 day 1 (C4D1), after 5 to 7 weeks of nivolumab. Each patient's relapse followed autologous stem cell transplantation, and brentuximab vedotin exposure varied. The length of the CDR3 is 14 residues. Germline V CDR1 and CDR2: SGHTA, FQGNSA. Trimming took off 5 bases at V and 5 bases at J, with 13 bases between the two ends.

V is TRBV7-2 and J is TRBJ2-1; a weak D match, TRBD2 (5 bases). The sequence derives from a human donor with classical Hodgkin lymphoma. Source: peripheral blood mononuclear cells (PBMCs), taken before the fourth cycle of nivolumab. For the CDR3, the DNA is TGTGCCAGCAGCGTATATCGAGGGAACAATGAGCAGTTCTTC. As protein: CASSVYRGNNEQFF.